This record concerns one T cell receptor (beta chain) sequence. Its target is not known. Trimming removed 3 bases from V and 4 bases from J; junction bases left unmatched: 1. The germline V gene has CDR1 SGHRS and CDR2 YFSETQ. The CDR3 runs 16 residues. This entry comes from a study of cytomegalovirus exposure and HLA in healthy donors. In the PCR, 60 Vbeta and 13 Jbeta primers were used. As handled by the study authors: A later analysis counted around 74 million unique TCR beta chains, around 11 million shared. Some clones are missing from TCRdb's copy, which holds only in-frame ones; the method was immunoSEQ multiplex PCR. V and J calls and clone size are as listed in that table; D and trimming were resolved from the DNA. The sample includes approximately 110,000 clones, under 80% seen only once; the top ten take roughly 8.6%. Study findings and constraints: Roughly even sequencing depth across donors was the assumption behind the presence/absence analyses. Later analysis demonstrated an association between a missense DCLRE1C variant and TCR beta V- and J-gene trimming.

The rearrangement uses TRBV5-1 and TRBJ2-1; 16 bases fit TRBD2. This sequence was found in a woman in her 40s in good health and CMV-seropositive. The sequenced sample was PBMCs. CDR3 nucleotide sequence: TGCGCCAGCAGCTGGGGACTAGCGGGAGGGTACAATGAGCAGTTCTTC. Translated: CASSWGLAGGYNEQFF.